One T cell receptor beta chain is described in this entry. Its antigen is unidentified. These data are taken from a study of cytomegalovirus exposure and HLA in healthy donors. The length of the CDR3 is 14 residues. V was clipped by 1 base and J by 2 bases, with 8 bases between them. The germline CDR1 and CDR2 sequences are LGHNA and YSLEER. The PCR had 60 Vbeta and 13 Jbeta primers. In the authors' workflow: Roughly 11 million shared chains were among the about 80 million unique TCR beta chains that a later analysis counted. Sequencing was performed with immunoSEQ multiplex PCR; in TCRdb, only in-frame clones are kept and a portion is missing. The V and J calls and clone size were taken over from that table, and D and trimming were inferred from the DNA. This repertoire shows 130,000 to 150,000 clones, approximately 80% found once; its top ten account for around 4.9%. Findings and limits, study-wide: Researchers reported that a few CMV-associated chains were confirmed in vitro as CMV antigen-specific. Analyses of presence/absence relied on an assumption of roughly uniform sequencing depth across donors. It was in a later analysis that TCR association rates were seen to vary by HLA locus, highest for DRB1 and lowest for HLA-C.

The J gene is TRBJ1-1, the V gene TRBV4-3; D call uncertain. The sequenced sample consisted of PBMCs. The sequence came from a male donor in good health and CMV-seronegative. CDR3 in amino acids: CASSQGAANTEAFF. CDR3 bases: TGCGCCAGCAGCCAAGGGGCAGCAAACACTGAAGCTTTCTTT.